The 8 T cell receptor beta chains listed next were all sequenced from one sample in a study of STAT3 mutations in large granular lymphocyte leukemia. Clones were read by immunoSEQ multiplex PCR, and TCRdb kept only the in-frame ones, dropping some. In the table there are roughly 40,000 clones, about 81% of which are singletons. The antigens for these receptors are not known. Broader study findings: In T-cell large granular lymphocyte leukemia, about half of patients showed multiple immunodominant subclonotypes.

Sequences were obtained from PBMCs. Every receptor here comes from a human donor with T large granular lymphocyte leukemia. Some clones in this sample may be carry-over from other donors' samples.

The chain has TRBV12-5 and TRBJ2-3; possibly TRBD1 or TRBD2 for D (5 bases each). CDR3 length equals 15 residues. V was cut by 3 bases and J by 2 bases, with 12 bases left in between. Germline V gene data show CDR1 as LGHNT and CDR2 as FRNRAP. The CDR3 DNA follows: TGTGCTAGTGGTTTAGGGCAGGGAGACACAGATACGCAGTATTTT. This translates into CASGLGQGDTDTQYF.

The V and J genes are TRBV5-1 and TRBJ2-1; 7 bases line up with TRBD1. From germline, CDR1 is SGHRS and CDR2 YFSETQ. V shed 4 bases and J 4 bases; nucleotides not matched to a gene: 8. The CDR3 loop spans 15 amino acids. The CDR3 DNA follows: TGCGCCAGCAGCACGGACAGGAGGATGTACAATGAGCAGTTCTTC. This gives the protein CASSTDRRMYNEQFF.

The chain uses TRBV6-5 and TRBJ2-2; D is uncertain. The germline gives CDR1 MNHEY, CDR2 SVGAGI. The CDR3 has 12 amino acids. The ends were cut back, 2 bases at V and 6 bases at J, with 4 bases in the middle. The DNA for the CDR3 is TGTGCCAGCAGTTACCGCGCCGGGGAGCTGTTTTTT. Translated, it gives CASSYRAGELFF.

The CDR3 DNA is TGTGCCAGCAGCGAGAGGGAATGGGAGACCCAGTACTTC. Translating gives CASSEREWETQYF. V and J are TRBV2 and TRBJ2-5; a possible D gene is TRBD2 (5 bases). CDR1 is SNHLY, CDR2 FYNNEI, per germline. The ends were cut back, 6 bases at V and 5 bases at J, with 13 bases in the middle. The CDR3 is 13 residues long. The full variable domain, in which reference TRBV2 and TRBJ2-5 provide the parts outside the CDR3, is EPEVTQTPSHQVTQMGQEVILRCVPISNHLYFYWYRQILGQKVEFLVSFYNNEISEKSEIFDDQFSVERPDGSNFTLKIRSTKLEDSAMYFCASSEREWETQYFGPGTRLLVL.

J is TRBJ2-1 and V is TRBV18; 8 positions agree with TRBD2. The CDR3 covers 16 residues. Trimming took 3 bases from V and 2 from J; bases not matched to a gene: 6. Germline CDR1 reads KGHSH; CDR2 reads LQKENI. The CDR3 nucleotides are TGTGCCAGCTCACCTAAAGGGACTAGACCCTACAATGAGCAGTTCTTC. Translated, it gives CASSPKGTRPYNEQFF.

The CDR3 nucleotides are TGTGCCAGCAGCACCGGGGGCTATACGCAGTATTTT. Encoded protein: CASSTGGYTQYF. The chain joins TRBV7-9 to TRBJ2-3; TRBD1 or TRBD2 may be the D gene (6 bases each). V was shortened by 5 bases and J by 7 bases, with 10 bases between the two germline ends. This CDR3 comprises 12 residues. Germline CDR1 is SEHNR and CDR2 is FQNEAQ (reference sequence).

The chain links TRBV5-4 to TRBJ1-1, with D possibly being TRBD1 (5 bases). The CDR3 runs 13 residues. Trimming took 4 bases from V and 2 from J, leaving 9 bases between them. Germline assignment: CDR1 SGHNT and CDR2 YYREEE (reference sequence). As DNA, the CDR3 is TGTGCCAGCAGCCAGACAGTCAACACTGAAGCTTTCTTT. This gives the protein CASSQTVNTEAFF. The full variable domain, rest sourced from reference TRBV5-4 and TRBJ1-1, is ETGVTQSPTHLIKTRGQQVTLRCSSQSGHNTVSWYQQALGQGPQFIFQYYREEENGRGNFPPRFSGLQFPNYSSELNVNALELDDSALYLCASSQTVNTEAFFGQGTRLTVV.

The CDR3 spells CASTRTSGGGEQFF. CDR3 in DNA: TGTGCCAGCACCCGGACTAGCGGGGGAGGTGAGCAGTTCTTC. This chain uses TRBV7-9 with TRBJ2-1, with 13 positions matching TRBD2. CDR3 size: 14 residues. CDR1 is SEHNR, CDR2 FQNEAQ, per germline (reference sequence). Trimming removed 7 bases from V and 9 bases from J; junction bases left unmatched: 6.